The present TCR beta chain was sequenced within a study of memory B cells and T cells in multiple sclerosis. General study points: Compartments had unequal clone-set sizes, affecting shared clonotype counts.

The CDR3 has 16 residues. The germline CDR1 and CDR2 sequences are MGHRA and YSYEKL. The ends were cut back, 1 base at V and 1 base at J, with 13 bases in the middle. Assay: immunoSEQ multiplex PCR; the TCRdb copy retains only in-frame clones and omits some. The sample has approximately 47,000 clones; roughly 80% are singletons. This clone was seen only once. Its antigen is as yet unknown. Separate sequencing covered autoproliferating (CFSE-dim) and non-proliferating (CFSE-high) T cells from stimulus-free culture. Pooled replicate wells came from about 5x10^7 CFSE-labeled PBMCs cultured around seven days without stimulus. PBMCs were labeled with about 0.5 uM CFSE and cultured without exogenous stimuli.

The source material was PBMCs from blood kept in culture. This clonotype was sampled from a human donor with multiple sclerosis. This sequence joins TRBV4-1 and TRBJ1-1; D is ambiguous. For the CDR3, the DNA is TGCGCCAGCAGCCAAGGATCAGAGACTGCGAACACTGAAGCTTTCTTT. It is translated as CASSQGSETANTEAFF.